This T cell receptor beta chain was documented in a study of monozygotic twins with inflammatory bowel disease. Whole-study findings and limits: Healthy co-twins, by inverse Simpson, had higher TCRbeta diversity than their siblings with IBD.

CDR3 length: 13 residues. Per germline, CDR1 SGHTA and CDR2 FQGTGA. Each TCR library used 3500 ng of total RNA. With eight separate reactions per sample, the authors made cDNA. cDNA for TCRalpha and TCRbeta was amplified by nested PCRs of roughly 15 then roughly 10 cycles. Reanalyzing the 5' RACE reads, TCRdb keeps one entry per CDR3 protein, without DNA. This table holds approximately 150,000 distinct CDR3 sequences. Points on this clonotype: The antigen is not known.

This clonotype was sampled from a human donor with ulcerative colitis or Crohn's disease, or a healthy co-twin of an affected twin (not recorded which). The sample was blood. This chain links TRBV7-3 with TRBJ2-5. The CDR3 loop reads CASSIRGLETQYF.